Here is one TCR beta chain with its context. The sample belongs to a study of blood T cell repertoires in COVID-19. As handled by the study authors: Using reference gene primer amplification, nucleated cell counts were estimated. TCRdb's copy holds only in-frame clones and misses some; the assay was immunoSEQ multiplex PCR. V and J calls plus clone size are reproduced from that table; the DNA served to infer D and trimming. Of about 170,000 clones listed, 85% to 90% were seen once; the top ten hold 6% to 7.5%. The CDR3 covers 13 residues. V lost 2 bases, J lost 4 bases, and 7 bases lay in between. Per germline, CDR1 SNHLY and CDR2 FYNNEI.

The sequence derives from a woman older than 75 in a cohort sampled during active or convalescent COVID-19. The sequencing sample was made of peripheral blood. The chain carries TRBV2 and TRBJ2-3; D is unresolved. The CDR3 DNA reads as TGTGCCAGCAGTGAATCCCTTCCAGATACGCAGTATTTT. Its protein product is CASSESLPDTQYF.